The 31 T cell receptor beta chains presented below share a single source sample, sequenced in a study of CD8+CD57+ T cells in acquired aplastic anemia. Researchers used genomic DNA as the template to profile TCR beta VDJ and CDR3. TCRdb independently ran MiXCR on the reads; one entry per CDR3 protein. The sample yields 200,000 to 250,000 distinct CDR3 sequences, about half seen once. In patients chosen for sequencing, flow cytometry had shown CD8+CD57+ cell expansion. Source material: sorted CD4+, CD8+, or CD8+CD57+ T cells (not recorded which) from PBMCs. The receptors come from a human donor with aplastic anemia.

This sequence joins TRBV5-1 and TRBJ2-7; the D gene is possibly TRBD1 (6 bases). CDR1 SGHRS and CDR2 YFSETQ come from the germline V gene. The length of the CDR3 is 16 residues. V was shortened by 1 base and J by 4 bases, with 18 bases between the two germline ends. The CDR3 spells CASSLNGGLSTYEQYF. Written as DNA, the CDR3 is TGCGCCAGCAGCTTGAATGGGGGCCTTTCTACTTACGAGCAGTACTTC.

This clonotype was observed many times. J is TRBJ1-4 and V is TRBV4-1; D gene uncertain. The germline V gene encodes CDR1 MGHRA and CDR2 YSYEKL. V shed 5 bases and J shed 2 bases, with 15 bases lying between them. This CDR3 has 16 residues. The DNA for the CDR3 is TGCGCCAGCAGCGTGGCGGTGGGAGATACTAATGAAAAACTGTTTTTT. This translates into CASSVAVGDTNEKLFF.

This rearrangement joins TRBV7-9 to TRBJ2-2; no clear D. The V gene lost 8 bases and the J gene lost 1 base, with 14 bases spanning the gap. Germline CDR1 is SEHNR and CDR2 is FQNEAQ (reference sequence). The CDR3 runs to 15 residues. CDR3 loop: CASSPPVRNTGELFF. The CDR3 coding sequence is TGTGCCAGCTCACCACCGGTCAGGAACACCGGGGAGCTGTTTTTT.

The J gene is TRBJ2-2, the V gene TRBV6-5, with TRBD1 as a possible D gene (6 bases). Germline CDR1 reads MNHEY; CDR2 reads SVGAGI. Trimming left V 7 bases short and J 1 base short, with 16 bases between. The CDR3 length is 16 residues. The CDR3 bases are TGTGCCAGCATTCGGAGTTGGGGGCAGAACACCGGGGAGCTGTTTTTT. Its translation: CASIRSWGQNTGELFF.

The table lists this clonotype with a count of one. This rearrangement joins TRBV7-9 to TRBJ2-7; TRBD1 matches at 7 bases. The last part of the DNA fits TRBJ2-5 better; the J call may be wrong. Germline V gene sequence: CDR1 SEHNR, CDR2 FQNEAQ (reference sequence). This CDR3 contains 13 residues. The CDR3 DNA reads as TGTGCCAGCAGCATAGGGGGCGACGAGACCCAGTACTTC. It specifies CASSIGGDETQYF.

The rearrangement uses TRBV20-1 and TRBJ1-2, with a tentative D call TRBD1 (6 bases). The V gene lost 5 bases and the J gene lost 4 bases, with 14 bases spanning the gap. The germline CDR1 and CDR2 sequences are DFQATT and SNEGSKA (reference sequence). The CDR3 has 13 amino acids. The CDR3 DNA follows: TGCAGTGCTCTGGGGGCCGGGAGCTATGGCTACACCTTC. This gives the protein CSALGAGSYGYTF.

J is TRBJ1-6 and V is TRBV7-3; D is undetermined. This CDR3 comprises 13 residues. Trimming stripped 5 bases from V and 9 bases from J, with 11 bases between. Germline CDR1 reads SGHTA; CDR2 reads FQGTGA. Here the CDR3 reads CASSLREGSPLHF. The DNA for the CDR3 is TGTGCCAGCAGCCTCCGGGAGGGTTCACCCCTCCACTTT.

The chain links TRBV7-9 to TRBJ2-7, with D possibly being TRBD2 (6 bases). CDR1 and CDR2 (germline): SEHNR, FQNEAQ (reference sequence). The CDR3 is 15 residues long. The V end was cut by 0 bases, the J end by 5 bases, with 14 bases between. The CDR3 DNA follows: TGTGCCAGCAGCTTAGCGCGGGGCAGCAGAAACGAGCAGTACTTC. It translates to CASSLARGSRNEQYF.

The chain combines TRBV19 with TRBJ2-3; D remains unclear. The germline V gene encodes CDR1 LNHDA and CDR2 SQIVND (reference sequence). This CDR3 has 13 residues. V lost 1 base, J lost 4 bases, and 6 bases lay in between. The CDR3: CASSIGLPDTQYF. CDR3 DNA sequence: TGTGCCAGTAGTATAGGACTTCCAGATACGCAGTATTTT.

The DNA of the CDR3 is TGTGCCATCCAGCAAGGAGGCACAGTTGGAGCTTTCTTT. It codes for CAIQQGGTVGAFF. The rearrangement joins TRBV10-3 to TRBJ1-1; D remains unclear. The V end was cut by 8 bases, the J end by 10 bases, with 20 bases between. This CDR3 region has 13 residues. The germline V gene has CDR1 ENHRY and CDR2 SYGVKD.

This clonotype was picked up many times. The rearrangement uses TRBV19 and TRBJ2-5; a weak D match, TRBD1 (6 bases). Germline CDR1 LNHDA, CDR2 SQIVND (reference sequence). The CDR3 contains 14 residues. V shed 3 bases and J shed 2 bases, with 10 bases lying between them. CDR3 amino acids: CASSINREQETQYF. The CDR3 nucleotides are TGTGCCAGTAGTATCAACAGGGAACAAGAGACCCAGTACTTC. The entire variable domain, with the rest obtained from reference TRBV19 and TRBJ2-5, is as follows: DGGITQSPKYLFRKEGQNVTLSCEQNLNHDAMYWYRQDPGQGLRLIYYSQIVNDFQKGDIAEGYSVSREKKESFPLTVTSAQKNPTAFYLCASSINREQETQYFGPGTRLLVL.

In its sample, this clonotype was seen a few times. The chain employs TRBV7-6 and TRBJ2-2; the match to TRBD2 covers 15 bases. V shed 5 bases and J 6 bases; nucleotides not matched to a gene: 4. The CDR3 sequence is 16 residues long. CDR1 and CDR2 from the germline V gene are SGHVS and FNYEAQ. Written as DNA, the CDR3 is TGTGCCAGCAGCCCCGGGACTAGCGGGGGGTCCGGGGAGCTGTTTTTT. It translates to CASSPGTSGGSGELFF.

The rearrangement joins TRBV2 to TRBJ2-7; 13 nucleotides align to TRBD2. CDR3 size: 15 residues. V was clipped by 7 bases and J by 0 bases; unmatched bases: 3. Germline-derived CDR1 and CDR2 are SNHLY and FYNNEI. The CDR3 reads CASTRTSGSSYEQYF. Written as DNA, the CDR3 is TGTGCCAGCACCCGGACTAGCGGGAGCTCCTACGAGCAGTACTTC.

This clonotype occurred a few times. A much more abundant neighbour one base away suggests this may be a read error. J is TRBJ2-7 and V is TRBV5-1, with a weak D call TRBD2 (5 bases). The CDR3 contains 13 residues. V was trimmed by 0 bases and J by 6 bases, leaving 10 bases between them. The V gene's germline CDR1 is SGHRS and CDR2 YFSETQ. The CDR3 reads CASSLEADCEQYF. CDR3 nucleotide sequence: TGCGCCAGCAGCTTGGAGGCGGACTGCGAGCAGTACTTC.

The rearrangement uses TRBV28 and TRBJ2-7; 7 nucleotides agree with TRBD2. The junction had 4 bases not matched to a gene; V was cut back by 5 bases and J by 0 bases. This CDR3 region has 14 residues. Germline assignment: CDR1 MDHEN and CDR2 SYDVKM. The CDR3 region is CASSTRESSYEQYF. The CDR3 region has the DNA TGTGCCAGCAGTACGCGGGAGTCCTCCTACGAGCAGTACTTC.

This clonotype has a count of ten or more. This chain links TRBV5-1 with TRBJ2-7; possibly TRBD1 or TRBD2 for D (6 bases each). The CDR3 has 14 amino acids. Germline V CDR1 and CDR2: SGHRS, YFSETQ. V was clipped by 4 bases and J by 9 bases, with 20 bases between them. The CDR3, as DNA: TGCGCCAGCAGCCAGGTTCCGGGGGCTCCGGGGCAGTACTTC. It yields the protein CASSQVPGAPGQYF.

The chain is built from TRBV10-3 and TRBJ2-5, with D perhaps TRBD2 (5 bases). Germline loops: CDR1 ENHRY, CDR2 SYGVKD. The CDR3 runs to 15 residues. Trimming left V 2 bases short and J 4 bases short, with 14 bases between. The DNA for the CDR3 is TGTGCCATCAGTGAGCGCGCGGTTGCGGGAGAGACCCAGTACTTC. Its protein is CAISERAVAGETQYF.

A remark on this clonotype: Just one base apart from a much larger clone, this may be a read error. The chain has TRBV2 and TRBJ2-3; 10 bases are a match to TRBD1. The CDR3 length is 15 residues. After removal of 6 bases from V and 3 bases from J, the junction contained 6 bases not matched to a gene. Germline CDR1 SNHLY, CDR2 FYNNEI. CDR3 residues: CASSRGTGVTDTQYF. The CDR3 bases are TGTGCCAGCAGCCGCGGGACAGGGGTAACAGATACGCAGTATTTT.

This clonotype was counted at least ten times. The J gene is TRBJ1-1, the V gene TRBV9; 8 bases align to TRBD1. The germline CDR1 and CDR2 sequences are SGDLS and YYNGEE. V gave up 3 bases and J gave up 1 base; unmatched junction bases: 8. The CDR3 is made up of 16 amino acids. The CDR3 nucleotides are TGTGCCAGCAGCGCCGGAGGTGGACAGGGGAACACTGAAGCTTTCTTT. Translating gives CASSAGGGQGNTEAFF.

The chain combines TRBV3-1 with TRBJ2-7; D perhaps matches TRBD1 (6 bases). This CDR3 is built from 18 residues. The V gene lost 4 bases and the J gene lost 0 bases, with 22 bases spanning the gap. Germline V gene data show CDR1 as LGHDT and CDR2 as YNNKEL (reference sequence). The CDR3 DNA reads as TGTGCCAGCAGCCTATCCGACAGGAGCCGGACGAGCTCCTACGAGCAGTACTTC. Translated, it gives CASSLSDRSRTSSYEQYF.

This chain links TRBV7-3 with TRBJ1-1, with TRBD1 identical over 9 bases. The V gene end was trimmed by 5 bases and the J gene end by 4 bases; junction bases not matched to a gene: 8. This CDR3 is 15 amino acids long. Germline CDR1 SGHTA, CDR2 FQGTGA. CDR3 sequence: CASSATGTGPTEAFF. The CDR3 DNA reads TGTGCCAGCAGCGCAACCGGGACAGGGCCCACTGAAGCTTTCTTT. The full variable domain, in which reference TRBV7-3 and TRBJ1-1 provide the parts outside the CDR3, is GAGVSQTPSNKVTEKGKYVELRCDPISGHTALYWYRQSLGQGPEFLIYFQGTGAADDSGLPNDRFFAVRPEGSVSTLKIQRTERGDSAVYLCASSATGTGPTEAFFGQGTRLTVV.

At least ten counts were recorded for this clonotype. CDR3: CASGGQGGGYTF. As DNA, the CDR3 is TGTGCCAGCGGGGGACAGGGTGGTGGCTACACCTTC. The chain recombines TRBV2 with TRBJ1-2, with 9 bases aligning to TRBD1. The germline V gene has CDR1 SNHLY and CDR2 FYNNEI. Trimming took 8 bases from V and 7 from J; bases not matched to a gene: 5. The CDR3 spans 12 residues.

This clonotype was seen repeatedly, ten times or more. This rearrangement joins TRBV20-1 to TRBJ2-7; weak D call: TRBD1 (7 bases). This CDR3 spans 12 amino acids. Germline V CDR1 and CDR2: DFQATT, SNEGSKA (reference sequence). Trimming stripped 1 base from V and 7 bases from J, with 11 bases between. This CDR3 is CSARVPGGEQYF. CDR3 bases: TGCAGTGCTAGAGTGCCAGGGGGGGAGCAGTACTTC.

V usage is TRBV7-3 and J usage is TRBJ2-6; TRBD1 aligns across 7 bases. Germline CDR1 reads SGHTA; CDR2 reads FQGTGA. V lost 1 base to trimming and J lost 2 bases; unmatched junction nucleotides: 14. The CDR3 is 20 residues long. CDR3 nucleotides: TGTGCCAGCAGCTTAATGCCAGGCGGAAACAGGGGAGCTGGGGCCAACGTCCTGACTTTC. Its protein is CASSLMPGGNRGAGANVLTF.

This clonotype was picked up a small number of times. The chain employs TRBV24-1 and TRBJ2-6, with D tentatively TRBD1 (6 bases). Deletions cut 3 bases from V and 3 bases from J, with 20 bases between. Germline V gene data show CDR1 as KGHDR and CDR2 as SFDVKD. This CDR3 is 19 amino acids long. CDR3 region: CATSDPLDSSLGGANVLTF. The CDR3 nucleotides read TGTGCCACCAGTGATCCTCTGGACAGTTCCTTAGGTGGGGCCAACGTCCTGACTTTC.

The chain is built from TRBV7-2 and TRBJ1-1, with D unresolved. Germline assignment: CDR1 SGHTA and CDR2 FQGNSA. Trimming removed 3 bases from V and 6 bases from J, with 11 bases in between. The CDR3 is 13 residues long. CDR3 DNA: TGTGCCAGCAGCTTGGTGGGTGGCCCTGAAGCTTTCTTT. This encodes CASSLVGGPEAFF.

In the case of this clonotype: An end of the junction differs from the germline gene, which may be a read error. The chain uses TRBV15 and TRBJ1-3, with D perhaps TRBD1 (5 bases). Germline loops: CDR1 LNHNV, CDR2 YYDKDF (reference sequence). The CDR3 is 13 residues long. CDR3: CATSRDIGAGIDF. CDR3 nucleotide sequence: TGTGCCACCAGCAGAGATATTGGGGCCGGGATAGATTTT.

The chain employs TRBV6-6 and TRBJ2-7, with TRBD2 identical over 7 bases. The CDR3 loop spans 14 amino acids. CDR1 and CDR2 (germline): MNHNY, SVGAGI (reference sequence). With V trimmed by 6 bases and J by 1 base, 6 bases remained unmatched. The CDR3 here is CASRDRGVSYEQYF. The CDR3 nucleotides are TGTGCCAGCAGGGACCGGGGGGTTTCCTACGAGCAGTACTTC.

The V gene is TRBV29-1, the J gene TRBJ2-7; possibly TRBD1 or TRBD2 for D (5 bases each). V dropped 4 bases and J dropped 6 bases, with 10 bases sitting between them. CDR1 and CDR2 (germline): SQVTM, ANQGSEA. The CDR3 covers 11 residues. The CDR3, as DNA: TGCAGCGTTGGGGGCGCGGGCGAGCAGTACTTC. It encodes CSVGGAGEQYF.

This clonotype has a handful of counts. J is TRBJ2-3 and V is TRBV2; 7 bases agree with TRBD1. V dropped 5 bases and J dropped 1; count of bases not matched to a gene: 6. The germline CDR1 and CDR2 sequences are SNHLY and FYNNEI. The CDR3 length is 15 residues. The CDR3 nucleotides read TGTGCCAGCAGTTTGGAAGGGGGCGGCACAGATACGCAGTATTTT. Residues: CASSLEGGGTDTQYF.

The chain joins TRBV20-1 to TRBJ2-5, with 9 positions matching TRBD1. This CDR3 has 13 residues. V trimming: 3 bases; J trimming: 9 bases; junction bases outside the gene matches: 8. Germline V gene lookup returns CDR1 DFQATT and CDR2 SNEGSKA (reference sequence). The CDR3 protein is CSASGDRDQPQYF. DNA for the CDR3: TGCAGTGCTAGTGGGGACAGGGATCAGCCCCAGTACTTC.